Listed below are T cell receptor beta chains from one sample, sequenced in a study of blood T cell repertoires in COVID-19. TCRdb's copy holds only in-frame clones and misses some; the assay was immunoSEQ multiplex PCR. The sample yields some 170,000 clones, approximately 80% seen once. Sequenced: peripheral blood. These receptor sequences come from a woman older than 75 with active or convalescent COVID-19. Each CDR3 is given with its conserved first and last residue. The D gene is left open where the match is weak. Clone size is stated in some rows and not others, as once, few, many or a class when expanded.

>TRBD1|TRBV18|TRBJ1-6|-
TGTGCCAGCTCACCCGGAGGGACAGAAGATTCACCCCTCCACTTT
CASSPGGTEDSPLHF
>-|TRBV25-1|TRBJ1-6|-
TGTGCCAGCAGTGACCCTAGCTATAATTCACCCCTCCACTTT
CASSDPSYNSPLHF
>TRBD1|TRBV6-5|TRBJ1-6|-
TGTGCCAGCAGTTTGAGTCCAGGGGGCAGAGATTCACCCCTCCACTTT
CASSLSPGGRDSPLHF
>TRBD1|TRBV28|TRBJ1-6|once
TGTGCCAGCAGTTTACCCCGACAGGGTAATTCACCCCTCCACTTT
CASSLPRQGNSPLHF
>-|TRBV10-3|TRBJ1-3|-
TGTGCCATCACCCAAGGAAACACCATATATTTT
CAITQGNTIYF
>-|TRBV29-1|TRBJ2-7|-
TGCAGCGTTGACAGGGGTTACGAGCAGTACTTC
CSVDRGYEQYF
>-|TRBV5-1|TRBJ2-3|-
TGCGCCAGCAGCTTCAGACAGAGCACAGATACGCAGTATTTT
CASSFRQSTDTQYF
>-|TRBV19|TRBJ1-6|once
TGTGCCAGTAGCACCGGCCGGGAGTTCCGAGTCCACTTT
CASSTGREFRVHF
>-|TRBV5-6|TRBJ2-2|once
TGTGCCAGCAGCTGGAGAAGGGGAACCCCGAACACCGGGGAGCTGTTTTTT
CASSWRRGTPNTGELFF
>-|TRBV18|TRBJ1-1|-
TGTGCCAGCTCCCCCGGGGTAAGCACTGAAGCTTTCTTT
CASSPGVSTEAFF
>TRBD1|TRBV6-2/TRBV6-3|TRBJ1-6|-
TGTGCCAGCAGTTTTCCCGGGACAGTGGCGACTTCACCCCTCCACTTT
CASSFPGTVATSPLHF
>TRBD2|TRBV11-2|TRBJ2-1|-
TGTGCCAGCAGCCATCCCGGGGGGGGTGAGCAGTTCTTC
CASSHPGGGEQFF
>-|TRBV5-1|TRBJ1-4|-
TGCGCCAGCAGCCAGAATAATGAAAAACTGTTTTTT
CASSQNNEKLFF
>-|TRBV5-5|TRBJ1-2|-
TGTGCCAGCAGCTTGGGACATAAAGACTACACCTTC
CASSLGHKDYTF
>-|TRBV4-3|TRBJ2-3|-
TGCGCCAGCAGCCAATCTAGCGATAGCACAGATACGCAGTATTTT
CASSQSSDSTDTQYF
>-|TRBV11-2|TRBJ1-1|-
TGTGCCAGCAGCCCCAGTATGGACAAATATGAAGCTTTCTTT
CASSPSMDKYEAFF
>-|TRBV7-3|TRBJ2-1|-
TGTGCCAGCAGCTTAGTTGGTCTACCAAACAATGAGCAGTTCTTC
CASSLVGLPNNEQFF
>-|TRBV4-3|TRBJ1-2|-
TGCGCCAGCAGCCAAGAGGTGGGGCGCCTCTATGGCTACACCTTC
CASSQEVGRLYGYTF
>TRBD1|TRBV5-1|TRBJ1-3|-
TGCGCCAGCAGCTTTGGGGGACAGCGGTCCGGAAACACCATATATTTT
CASSFGGQRSGNTIYF
>-|TRBV19|TRBJ2-2|-
TGTGCCAGTACGGACAGAGGGGCAGACACCGGGGAGCTGTTTTTT
CASTDRGADTGELFF
>TRBD2|TRBV27|TRBJ2-1|once
TGTGCCAGCAGTTTATCGCCTTGGGCTAGCGGGGGGGATGAGCAGTTCTTC
CASSLSPWASGGDEQFF
>-|TRBV15|TRBJ1-4|-
TGTGCCACCAAGTCGACACGGGGTTATAATGAAAAACTGTTTTTT
CATKSTRGYNEKLFF
>-|TRBV7-8|TRBJ1-3|-
TGTGCCAGCAGCTTAGGAGGGCCGGCCGGAAACACCATATATTTT
CASSLGGPAGNTIYF
>-|TRBV5-4|TRBJ2-5|-
TGTGCCAGCAGCAATCCCGTGGCAGGCTATCGAGAGACCCAGTACTTC
CASSNPVAGYRETQYF
>TRBD1|TRBV5-1|TRBJ2-1|-
TGCGCCAGCACCTGGGGGACAGGGGCCCATGAGCAGTTCTTC
CASTWGTGAHEQFF
>TRBD1|TRBV7-9|TRBJ1-2|-
TGTGCCAGCAGCTTAGGAAAGGTTGGGGTCGGACAGGGTGTAAATGGCTACACCTTC
CASSLGKVGVGQGVNGYTF
>TRBD1|TRBV9|TRBJ1-6|-
TGTGCCAGCAGCGTATTGGACAGGGCTAATTCACCCCTCCACTTT
CASSVLDRANSPLHF
>-|TRBV3-1/TRBV3-2|TRBJ1-5|few
TGTGCCAGCAGCCAAGATCGGGGGTGCGGGAAGAGTCAGCCCCAGCATTTT
CASSQDRGCGKSQPQHF
>TRBD1|TRBV10-3|TRBJ2-3|-
TGTGCCACCGGGGGCAGGGGGCCGACAGATACGCAGTATTTT
CATGGRGPTDTQYF
>-|TRBV5-1|TRBJ1-4|-
TGCGCCAGCAGCCCTGACGGGGTGACTAATGAAAAACTGTTTTTT
CASSPDGVTNEKLFF
>-|TRBV10-3|TRBJ1-2|-
TGTGCCATCAGTGAGTCACAGTCCTATGGCTACACCTTC
CAISESQSYGYTF
>-|TRBV23-1|TRBJ2-7|-
TGCGCCAGCAGTCAATCGCTAAGCTCCTACGAGCAGTACTTC
CASSQSLSSYEQYF
>-|TRBV6-5|TRBJ2-1|-
TGTGCCAGCAGTCTCAGGCCCTCCTCCTACAATGAGCAGTTCTTC
CASSLRPSSYNEQFF
>TRBD1|TRBV6-6|TRBJ2-2|-
TGTGCCAGCAGTTATCGACAGGGGGACACCGGGGAGCTGTTTTTT
CASSYRQGDTGELFF
>-|TRBV2|TRBJ2-5|-
TGTGCCAGCAGTTCGGGGATACAAGAGACCCAGTACTTC
CASSSGIQETQYF
>TRBD1|TRBV7-9|TRBJ1-1|-
TGTGCCAGCAGCAGGACAGGGAGGCCTGAAGCTTTCTTT
CASSRTGRPEAFF
>-|TRBV6-1|TRBJ1-6|-
TGTGCCAGCAGTGAAGTCTGGACAGCGGGGGGTTCACCCCTCCACTTT
CASSEVWTAGGSPLHF
>-|TRBV11-1|TRBJ1-6|-
TGTGCCAGCAGCTCCTCCGGGTCTCCAACACCCCTCCACTTT
CASSSSGSPTPLHF
>-|TRBV7-9|TRBJ1-1|-
TGTGCCAGCAGCTTAGGGACAGACAACACTGAAGCTTTCTTT
CASSLGTDNTEAFF
>TRBD1|TRBV7-9|TRBJ1-4|-
TGTGCCAGCAGCTTAACCACCGGGACAGGGAGTGAAAAACTGTTTTTT
CASSLTTGTGSEKLFF
>-|TRBV7-2|TRBJ1-4|-
TGTGCCAGCAGCTTAGGGGGGCAGGGTGAAAAACTGTTTTTT
CASSLGGQGEKLFF
>TRBD1|TRBV28|TRBJ1-2|-
TGTGCCAGCAAAGGTGGGACAGGGGGCTTAAACTATGGCTACACCTTC
CASKGGTGGLNYGYTF
>TRBD1|TRBV11-2|TRBJ1-3|-
TGTGCCAGCAGCTGGGGACAGGGCCCGGAAAACACCATATATTTT
CASSWGQGPENTIYF
>-|TRBV18|TRBJ1-6|-
TGTGCCAGCTCCCTGCAGGGGCCGATAAATTCACCCCTCCACTTT
CASSLQGPINSPLHF
>-|TRBV27|TRBJ2-7|-
TGTGCCAGCAGACGGATCAGCGCCCCGGGCTCCTACGAGCAGTACTTC
CASRRISAPGSYEQYF
>-|TRBV7-2|TRBJ1-1|-
TGTGCCAGCAGCATACAGGGGAACACTGAAGCTTTCTTT
CASSIQGNTEAFF
>TRBD1|TRBV5-1|TRBJ1-5|-
TGCGCCAACGCAGGGGGCGCGAACCAGCCCCAGCATTTT
CANAGGANQPQHF
>-|TRBV19|TRBJ1-3|few
TGTGCCACATCAGGGCTGGCTGGAAACACCATATATTTT
CATSGLAGNTIYF
>-|TRBV12-3/TRBV12-4|TRBJ1-4|-
TGTGCCAGCAGTTTTCAAACCGCGGAAAAACTGTTTTTT
CASSFQTAEKLFF
>TRBD1|TRBV14|TRBJ1-2|-
TGTGCCAGCAGCCCCATAGACAGGGACCATGGCTACACCTTC
CASSPIDRDHGYTF
>-|TRBV6-2/TRBV6-3|TRBJ2-1|-
TGTGCCAGCAGTCTGTGGGCAGGGCGGGAGCAGTTCTTC
CASSLWAGREQFF
>-|TRBV5-1|TRBJ1-1|-
TGCGCCAGCAGCTCGGCGACACCGAACACTGAAGCTTTCTTT
CASSSATPNTEAFF